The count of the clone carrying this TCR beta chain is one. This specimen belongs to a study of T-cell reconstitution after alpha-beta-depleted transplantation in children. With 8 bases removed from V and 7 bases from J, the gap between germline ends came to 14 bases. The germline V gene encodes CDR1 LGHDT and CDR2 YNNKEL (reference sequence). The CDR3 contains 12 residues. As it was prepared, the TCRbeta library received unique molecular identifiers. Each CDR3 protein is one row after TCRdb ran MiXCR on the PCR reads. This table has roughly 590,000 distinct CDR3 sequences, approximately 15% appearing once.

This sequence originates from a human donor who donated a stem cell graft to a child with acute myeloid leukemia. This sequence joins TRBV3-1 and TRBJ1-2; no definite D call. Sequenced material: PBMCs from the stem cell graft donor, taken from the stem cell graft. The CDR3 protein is CASLHLIAGYTF. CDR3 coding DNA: TGTGCCAGCTTGCATTTAATAGCTGGCTACACCTTC.